This T cell receptor (beta chain) came from a study of T-cell reconstitution after alpha-beta-depleted transplantation in children. The authors prepared the TCRbeta library with unique molecular identifiers. TCRdb re-derived calls from the PCR reads in MiXCR, one entry per CDR3 protein. The sample records approximately 640,000 distinct CDR3 sequences, about 15% being singletons. The CDR3 extends over 15 amino acids. Unmatched junction bases numbered 6, after V lost 6 bases and J lost 1 base. Specimen: PBMCs from the stem cell graft donor, collected from the stem cell graft. The rearrangement links TRBV12-3 or TRBV12-4 to TRBJ1-5; 7 bases agree with TRBD1. The TCR comes from a human donor who donated a stem cell graft to a child with acute myeloid leukemia. This CDR3 is CASSATGMSNQPQHF. CDR3 coding DNA: TGTGCCAGCAGCGCGACAGGGATGAGCAATCAGCCCCAGCATTTT.